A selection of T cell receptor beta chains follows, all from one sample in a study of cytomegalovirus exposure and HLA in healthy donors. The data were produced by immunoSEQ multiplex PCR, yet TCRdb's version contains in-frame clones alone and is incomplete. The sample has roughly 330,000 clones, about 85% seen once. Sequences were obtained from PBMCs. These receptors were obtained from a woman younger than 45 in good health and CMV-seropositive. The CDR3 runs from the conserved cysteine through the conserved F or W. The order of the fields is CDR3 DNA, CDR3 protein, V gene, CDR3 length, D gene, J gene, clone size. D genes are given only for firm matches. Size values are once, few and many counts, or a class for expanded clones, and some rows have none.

DNA: TGTGCCAGCAGCCGGGTTAGGCTAGCGGGAGCACTACACAATGAGCAGTTCTTC
CDR3: CASSRVRLAGALHNEQFF
V: TRBV7-2
length: 18
D: TRBD2
J: TRBJ2-1
size: NA

DNA: TGTGCCAGCAGCCGGGATGGGCCCCGCAATGAGCAGTTCTTC
CDR3: CASSRDGPRNEQFF
V: TRBV7-6
length: 14
D: NA
J: TRBJ2-1
size: NA

DNA: TGTGCCAGCAGTTTAGGGACTAGCGAGCTCTACGAGCAGTACTTC
CDR3: CASSLGTSELYEQYF
V: TRBV27
length: 15
D: TRBD2
J: TRBJ2-7
size: NA

DNA: TGTGCCACCAGCAGAGATGCGGGAGGTACCTACGAGCAGTACTTC
CDR3: CATSRDAGGTYEQYF
V: TRBV15
length: 15
D: TRBD2
J: TRBJ2-7
size: NA

DNA: TGTGCCAGCAGCTTAGGTGGCAGGTCCGCGGACGAGCAGTACTTC
CDR3: CASSLGGRSADEQYF
V: TRBV7-3
length: 15
D: NA
J: TRBJ2-7
size: NA

DNA: TGTGCCAGCAGACCAACTAGCGGGAGGGCCATTGAGCAGTTCTTC
CDR3: CASRPTSGRAIEQFF
V: TRBV27
length: 15
D: TRBD2
J: TRBJ2-1
size: NA

DNA: TGCAGCGTTGATTTTCGGGAGGGGAGGGATACGCAGTATTTT
CDR3: CSVDFREGRDTQYF
V: TRBV29-1
length: 14
D: TRBD2
J: TRBJ2-3
size: NA

DNA: TGTGCCAGCAGCGGCTTGGTTGGCAGCTCCTACAATGAGCAGTTCTTC
CDR3: CASSGLVGSSYNEQFF
V: TRBV11-2
length: 16
D: NA
J: TRBJ2-1
size: NA

DNA: TGTGCCAGCAGCTTGGCCAGGGAGGGCACAGATACGCAGTATTTT
CDR3: CASSLAREGTDTQYF
V: TRBV5-4
length: 15
D: NA
J: TRBJ2-3
size: NA

DNA: TGTGCCAGGAGAGCTGAGAATAGCAATCAGCCCCAGCATTTT
CDR3: CARRAENSNQPQHF
V: TRBV6-4
length: 14
D: NA
J: TRBJ1-5
size: NA

DNA: TGTGCCAGCAGTGACTCTGCGACAGATACGCAGTATTTT
CDR3: CASSDSATDTQYF
V: TRBV6-4
length: 13
D: NA
J: TRBJ2-3
size: NA

DNA: TGTGCCAGCAGCCAACAGGAGAATTACAAGAAGGCCCAGTACTTC
CDR3: CASSQQENYKKAQYF
V: TRBV5-4
length: 15
D: NA
J: TRBJ2-5
size: NA

DNA: TGTGCCAGCCATAGACAGGGGGAGTCACCCCTCCACTTT
CDR3: CASHRQGESPLHF
V: TRBV28
length: 13
D: TRBD1
J: TRBJ1-6
size: NA

DNA: TGTGCCAGCAGTGGCAGGAGGGGATACGAGCAGTACTTC
CDR3: CASSGRRGYEQYF
V: TRBV2
length: 13
D: NA
J: TRBJ2-7
size: NA

DNA: TGTGCCAGCAGCCAAGTCGGGACAGACTATGGCTACACCTTC
CDR3: CASSQVGTDYGYTF
V: TRBV14
length: 14
D: TRBD1
J: TRBJ1-2
size: NA

DNA: TGTGCCAGCAGTTTCCCCATGAACACCGGGGAGCTGTTTTTT
CDR3: CASSFPMNTGELFF
V: TRBV28
length: 14
D: NA
J: TRBJ2-2
size: NA

DNA: TGTGCCAGCAGCGGGACTAGCGGCACAGATACGCAGTATTTT
CDR3: CASSGTSGTDTQYF
V: TRBV7-9
length: 14
D: TRBD2
J: TRBJ2-3
size: NA

DNA: TGTGCCAGCTCACTCCGGGACCTGGGGCAGCCCCAGCATTTT
CDR3: CASSLRDLGQPQHF
V: TRBV18
length: 14
D: NA
J: TRBJ1-5
size: NA

DNA: TGCGCCAGCAGCCAAGACGGTGCGGGAGCTGTATGGTACGAGCAGTACTTC
CDR3: CASSQDGAGAVWYEQYF
V: TRBV4-1
length: 17
D: TRBD2
J: TRBJ2-7
size: NA

DNA: TGTGCCAGCAGTGAAGTAGGCGGCGGGGGGGCCGGAGAGACCCAGTACTTC
CDR3: CASSEVGGGGAGETQYF
V: TRBV6-1
length: 17
D: TRBD2
J: TRBJ2-5
size: NA

DNA: TGTGCCAGCAGTCGAATTACCTTGAACACTGAAGCTTTCTTT
CDR3: CASSRITLNTEAFF
V: TRBV2
length: 14
D: NA
J: TRBJ1-1
size: NA

DNA: TGTGCCAGTAGTATAGATCAGGCGCGCGTAAAGGTATCTGGGGCCAACGTCCTGACTTTC
CDR3: CASSIDQARVKVSGANVLTF
V: TRBV19
length: 20
D: NA
J: TRBJ2-6
size: NA

DNA: TGTGCCAGCAGTTTAGGGGGTTCCCTCTCCTACGAGCAGTACTTC
CDR3: CASSLGGSLSYEQYF
V: TRBV28
length: 15
D: NA
J: TRBJ2-7
size: NA

DNA: TGTGCCAGCAGCTCGCAGACAGGACGCTACACCTTC
CDR3: CASSSQTGRYTF
V: TRBV7-3
length: 12
D: NA
J: TRBJ1-2
size: few

DNA: TGCGCCAGCAGCTTAACCGGGACAGGGTTATACGAGCAGTACTTC
CDR3: CASSLTGTGLYEQYF
V: TRBV5-1
length: 15
D: TRBD1
J: TRBJ2-7
size: NA

DNA: TGTGCCAGCAGCAAGCGGACTGGGACTAATTCACCCCTCCACTTT
CDR3: CASSKRTGTNSPLHF
V: TRBV7-2
length: 15
D: NA
J: TRBJ1-6
size: NA

DNA: TGTGCCAGCAGCGGCGAGGGCTTAACCCGCTACGAGCAGTACTTC
CDR3: CASSGEGLTRYEQYF
V: TRBV7-9
length: 15
D: NA
J: TRBJ2-7
size: NA

DNA: TGTGCCAGCAGCTTAGCGCAGGCAGTATACTATGGCTACACCTTC
CDR3: CASSLAQAVYYGYTF
V: TRBV7-2
length: 15
D: NA
J: TRBJ1-2
size: few

DNA: TGTGCCAGCAGCCCTACCAACACAGATACGCAGTATTTT
CDR3: CASSPTNTDTQYF
V: TRBV7-8
length: 13
D: NA
J: TRBJ2-3
size: NA

DNA: TGCAGCGTTGAAGACAGGAATGGAAACACCATATATTTT
CDR3: CSVEDRNGNTIYF
V: TRBV29-1
length: 13
D: NA
J: TRBJ1-3
size: NA

DNA: TGTGCCAGCAGCTTGGGGGGAGGCAGCAATCAGCCCCAGCATTTT
CDR3: CASSLGGGSNQPQHF
V: TRBV5-6
length: 15
D: NA
J: TRBJ1-5
size: NA

DNA: TGTGCCAGCAGCGTCGACGGGAACACAGATACGCAGTATTTT
CDR3: CASSVDGNTDTQYF
V: TRBV9
length: 14
D: NA
J: TRBJ2-3
size: NA

DNA: TGCGCCAGCAGCTTGGAGTATGAGCAGTTCTTC
CDR3: CASSLEYEQFF
V: TRBV5-1
length: 11
D: NA
J: TRBJ2-1
size: NA

DNA: TGCAGCGTTGAACAGGACAGCATGAACACTGAAGCTTTCTTT
CDR3: CSVEQDSMNTEAFF
V: TRBV29-1
length: 14
D: NA
J: TRBJ1-1
size: once

DNA: TGCGCCAGCAGCCCCACCGTTCAGGGTACGAATTCACCCCTCCACTTT
CDR3: CASSPTVQGTNSPLHF
V: TRBV5-1
length: 16
D: NA
J: TRBJ1-6
size: NA

DNA: TGTGCCAGCAGTGAGGAGCGGGCAAACGGGGAGCTGTTTTTT
CDR3: CASSEERANGELFF
V: TRBV2
length: 14
D: NA
J: TRBJ2-2
size: few

DNA: TGTGCCAGCAGACCTATTGGGTGGGACAGGAGGTCCTACGAGCAGTACTTC
CDR3: CASRPIGWDRRSYEQYF
V: TRBV27
length: 17
D: TRBD1
J: TRBJ2-7
size: NA

DNA: TGTGCCTGGACTAGCGGGGGTTCGGTCAGGTACTTC
CDR3: CAWTSGGSVRYF
V: TRBV30
length: 12
D: TRBD2
J: TRBJ2-7
size: once

DNA: TGTGCCAGCAGCTTAAGGAACTACAATGAGCAGTTCTTC
CDR3: CASSLRNYNEQFF
V: TRBV7-6
length: 13
D: NA
J: TRBJ2-1
size: NA

DNA: TGTGCCTGGAGTCCCCCTGGACAGGGCCGATCCTACGAGCAGTACTTC
CDR3: CAWSPPGQGRSYEQYF
V: TRBV30
length: 16
D: TRBD1
J: TRBJ2-7
size: NA

DNA: TGTGCCAGCAGTTTGGGGCCCTCCTACGAGCAGTACTTC
CDR3: CASSLGPSYEQYF
V: TRBV27
length: 13
D: NA
J: TRBJ2-7
size: once

DNA: TGTGCCAGCAGCCGGAAGGGGCTATCGAACACCGGGGAGCTGTTTTTT
CDR3: CASSRKGLSNTGELFF
V: TRBV13
length: 16
D: NA
J: TRBJ2-2
size: NA

DNA: TGTGCCAGCAGTTTATACTGGGACAGGGGTTCTGGGGCCAACGTCCTGACTTTC
CDR3: CASSLYWDRGSGANVLTF
V: TRBV27
length: 18
D: TRBD1
J: TRBJ2-6
size: NA

DNA: TGTGCCAGCAGCTGGGCCACAGGGTCCTATTCACCCCTCCACTTT
CDR3: CASSWATGSYSPLHF
V: TRBV28
length: 15
D: NA
J: TRBJ1-6
size: NA

DNA: TGTGCCAGCAGTTTGGGACCCGGCACAGATACGCAGTATTTT
CDR3: CASSLGPGTDTQYF
V: TRBV27
length: 14
D: NA
J: TRBJ2-3
size: NA

DNA: TGCGCCAGCAGCCAAGCGCCGAATAGCAATCAGCCCCAGCATTTT
CDR3: CASSQAPNSNQPQHF
V: TRBV4-3
length: 15
D: NA
J: TRBJ1-5
size: NA

DNA: TGTGCCAGCAGTTCGGGGTGGAGGACCTCGGGACTAGCGGGCCTCGAGCAGTACTTC
CDR3: CASSSGWRTSGLAGLEQYF
V: TRBV2
length: 19
D: TRBD2
J: TRBJ2-7
size: NA

DNA: TGTGCCAGCAGCCACCGGGACGGGGACGAGCAGTACTTC
CDR3: CASSHRDGDEQYF
V: TRBV9
length: 13
D: NA
J: TRBJ2-7
size: NA

DNA: TGTGCCTGGAGTGGGACGGTGGGCTACGAGCAGTACTTC
CDR3: CAWSGTVGYEQYF
V: TRBV30
length: 13
D: NA
J: TRBJ2-7
size: NA

DNA: TGTGCCAGCAGTTCCGGACAGGGAATATATGGCTACACCTTC
CDR3: CASSSGQGIYGYTF
V: TRBV27
length: 14
D: TRBD1
J: TRBJ1-2
size: NA

DNA: TGTGCCACCGAGTTGAACACTGAAGCTTTCTTT
CDR3: CATELNTEAFF
V: TRBV15
length: 11
D: NA
J: TRBJ1-1
size: NA